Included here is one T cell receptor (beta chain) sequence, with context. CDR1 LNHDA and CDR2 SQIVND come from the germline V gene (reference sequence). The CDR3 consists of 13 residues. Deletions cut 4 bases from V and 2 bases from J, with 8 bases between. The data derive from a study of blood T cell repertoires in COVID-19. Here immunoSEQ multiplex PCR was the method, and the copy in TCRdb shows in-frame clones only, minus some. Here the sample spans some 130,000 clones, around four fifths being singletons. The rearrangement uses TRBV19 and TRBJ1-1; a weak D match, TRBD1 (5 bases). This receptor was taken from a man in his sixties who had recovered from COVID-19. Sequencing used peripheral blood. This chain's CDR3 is CASSRQGNTEAFF. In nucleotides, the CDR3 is TGTGCCAGTAGTAGGCAGGGAAACACTGAAGCTTTCTTT.